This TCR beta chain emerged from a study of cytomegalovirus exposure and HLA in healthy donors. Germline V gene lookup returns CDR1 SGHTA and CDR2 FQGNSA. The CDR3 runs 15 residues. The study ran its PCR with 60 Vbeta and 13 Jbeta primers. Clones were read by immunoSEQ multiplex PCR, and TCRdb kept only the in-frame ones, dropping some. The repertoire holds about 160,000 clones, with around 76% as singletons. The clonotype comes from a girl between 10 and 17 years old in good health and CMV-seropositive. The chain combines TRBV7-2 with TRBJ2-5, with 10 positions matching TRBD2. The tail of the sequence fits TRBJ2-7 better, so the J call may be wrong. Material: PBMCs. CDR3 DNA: TGTGCCAGCAGCCTTGGACTAGCGGATGCCTACGAGCAGTACTTC. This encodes CASSLGLADAYEQYF.